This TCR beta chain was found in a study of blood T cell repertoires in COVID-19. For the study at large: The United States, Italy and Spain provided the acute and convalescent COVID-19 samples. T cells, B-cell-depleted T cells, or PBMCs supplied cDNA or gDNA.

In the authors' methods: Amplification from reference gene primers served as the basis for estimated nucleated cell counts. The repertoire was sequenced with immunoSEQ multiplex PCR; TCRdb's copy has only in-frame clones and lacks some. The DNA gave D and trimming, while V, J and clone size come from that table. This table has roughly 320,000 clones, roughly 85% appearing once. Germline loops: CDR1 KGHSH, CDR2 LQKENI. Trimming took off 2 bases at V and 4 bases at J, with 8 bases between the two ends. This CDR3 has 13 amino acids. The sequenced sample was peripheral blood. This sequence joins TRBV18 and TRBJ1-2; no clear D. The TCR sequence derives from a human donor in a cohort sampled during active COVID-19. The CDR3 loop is CASSPGGFYGYTF. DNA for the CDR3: TGTGCCAGCTCACCAGGCGGATTCTATGGCTACACCTTC.